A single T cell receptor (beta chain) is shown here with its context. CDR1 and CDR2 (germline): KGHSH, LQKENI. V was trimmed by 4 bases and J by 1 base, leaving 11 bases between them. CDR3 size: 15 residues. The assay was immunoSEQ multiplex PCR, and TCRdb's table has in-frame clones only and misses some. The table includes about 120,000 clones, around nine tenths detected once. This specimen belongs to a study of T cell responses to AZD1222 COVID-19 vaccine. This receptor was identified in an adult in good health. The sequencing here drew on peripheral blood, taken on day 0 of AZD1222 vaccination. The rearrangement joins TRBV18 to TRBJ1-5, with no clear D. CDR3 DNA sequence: TGTGCCAGCTCACGCCGAATCGGGAGCAATCAGCCCCAGCATTTT. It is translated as CASSRRIGSNQPQHF.